This TCR beta chain was identified during a study of regulatory T cells in long-lasting Graves disease (dated by TCRdb to the early 2020s). Turning to the overall study: Persistent Graves' disease was defined as persistently positive TSH receptor autoantibodies together with antithyroid drug treatment for over 5 years. Patients with persistent Graves' disease were compared with patients with newly diagnosed Graves' disease using TCR sequencing and RNA sequencing of peripheral blood. The study was conducted in China and was registered as a clinical trial. A total of roughly 33 samples were covered by TCR sequencing, comprising approximately 13 persistent and 20 or so newly diagnosed Graves' disease patients. In the clinical cohort, patients with persistent Graves' disease had used antithyroid drugs for an average of roughly ten years.

The time point tag for this specimen amounts to: persistent/refractory GD, antithyroid drugs over 5 years with positive TRAb. For both TCR sequencing and RNA sequencing, RNA was extracted from PBMCs using TRIzol. The diagnosis of Graves' disease followed American Thyroid Association guidelines. Patients for the study were recruited at an endocrinology department in Xi'an, China. From each patient, around 9.3 milliliters of peripheral blood was collected into an EDTA anticoagulant tube. Ficoll Paque Plus density gradient separation was used to isolate PBMCs, and no additional T cell sorting was done. An Agilent 2100 Bioanalyzer and agarose gel were used to check RNA quality, while a NanoDrop 2000 measured RNA concentration. Libraries were prepared through multiplex PCR. This sample was sequenced with an Illumina HiSeq 4000. To build TCR beta libraries, CDR3 regions were amplified by Arm-PCR using iRepertoire HTBI primers. Before sequencing, the PCR products underwent gel purification. The published analysis was carried out like this. Across samples, some 62 TRBV and roughly 15 TRBJ segments were identified and used for gene usage analysis of CDR3 amino acid clonotypes. Filtered high-quality paired reads were merged into contigs using COPE and FqMerger. BLAST was used to align contigs to IMGT TRBV, TRBD and TRBJ reference genes, with CDR3 defined following IMGT. Clonotypes above 0.1% frequency were classified as highly expanded clones. Repertoire diversity was measured by Shannon entropy, and V-J evenness by the Gini coefficient. A clonotype was considered public if more than one individual shared it. Using fastp trimming at Q25 and MiXCR clonotype assembly, TCRdb reanalyzed the public sequencing data and kept in-frame beta chains. For every CDR3 protein sequence, its rows merge into one entry that carries the most common genes and DNA. The V and J calls come from TCRdb's annotation, not from the publication. Counted in this sample were about 470,000 distinct CDR3 sequences; approximately 21% of them appeared once. The ten largest clones take up 7.1% of the sample.

This clonotype was recorded at least ten times. Its antigen remains unidentified. No base quality values were provided; no much bigger clone lies one nucleotide off. Study-wide conclusions, independent of this receptor: The study examined only peripheral blood because the primary lesion, thyroid tissue, could not be accessed. A larger number of public clonotypes was shared among persistent patients (approximately 2,600) than among newly diagnosed patients (over 850). Sequencing and analysis were restricted to the TCR beta chain. As a limitation, the authors acknowledged that the small sample size may reduce accuracy. TRBV28, TRBJ1-2 and TRBJ2-5 were preferentially used in persistent disease, while TRBV20-1 and TRBJ2-1 were favored in newly diagnosed disease. Persistent Graves' disease patients showed lower TCR Shannon entropy and fewer highly expanded clones than newly diagnosed patients, suggesting clonal expansion.

V loses 0 bases, J loses 9 bases, and the germline ends lie 12 bases apart. The germline V gene (reference sequence) supplies CDR1 MNHNY and CDR2 SVGAGI. The CDR3 spans 14 residues, from the cysteine through the phenylalanine. Only the CDR3 region is kept as DNA, spanning 42 bases read in frame from base 1. The V gene is TRBV6-6 and the J gene is TRBJ2-1; the D segment is perhaps TRBD1 or TRBD2, each sharing 5 matched bases. The receptor was isolated from a female donor with Graves disease. This specimen was peripheral blood mononuclear cells (PBMCs), taken when the disease was refractory, from a patient treated with antithyroid drugs. The CDR3 has the sequence CASSYSRGRGEQFF. The DNA sequence is as follows: TGTGCCAGCAGTTACTCGAGGGGTCGAGGTGAGCAGTTCTTC.